This T cell receptor (beta chain) comes out of a study of T cells in Graves' hyperthyroidism and ophthalmopathy. V gave up 5 bases and J gave up 2 bases; unmatched junction bases: 4. The CDR3 runs 14 residues. Germline V gene lookup returns CDR1 DFQATT and CDR2 SNEGSKA (reference sequence). Findings of the study overall: Prediction of ophthalmopathy progression came a median around 6 months pre-onset.

The source material, RNA transcripts, was used to amplify TCR beta CDR3 regions. The HTBI primer set served for first-round RT-PCR of the TCR CDR3. MiXCR was run by TCRdb on the multiplex PCR reads, yielding one entry per CDR3 protein. The sample has hundreds of thousands of distinct CDR3 sequences, about 14% seen once; the top ten hold 10%. In its sample, this clonotype was seen many times. The target antigen is unknown. The source material was blood. The clonotype comes from a woman younger than 30 with Graves' hyperthyroidism. This chain links TRBV20-1 with TRBJ2-3; 10 bases align to TRBD1. DNA for the CDR3: TGCAGTGCTCCCAGACAGGGGGCCACAGATACGCAGTATTTT. Protein sequence: CSAPRQGATDTQYF.